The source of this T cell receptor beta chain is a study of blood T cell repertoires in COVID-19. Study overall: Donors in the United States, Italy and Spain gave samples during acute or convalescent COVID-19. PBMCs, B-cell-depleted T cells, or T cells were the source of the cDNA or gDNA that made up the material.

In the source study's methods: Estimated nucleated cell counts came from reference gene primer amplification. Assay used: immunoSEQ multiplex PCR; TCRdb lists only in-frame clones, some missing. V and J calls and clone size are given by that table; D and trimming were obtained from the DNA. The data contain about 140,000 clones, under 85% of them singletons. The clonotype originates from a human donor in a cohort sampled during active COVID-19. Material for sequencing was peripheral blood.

CDR3 nucleotide sequence: TGTGCCAGCAGTTACGTTTCAACGACAGAGTTTAGGCTATATAGCAATCAGCCCCAGCATTTT. The encoded protein is CASSYVSTTEFRLYSNQPQHF. The chain combines TRBV6-2 or TRBV6-3 with TRBJ1-5; D possibly corresponds to TRBD1 (5 bases). Germline V gene data show CDR1 as MNHEY and CDR2 as SVGEGT. The V gene lost 2 bases and the J gene lost 0 bases, with 26 bases spanning the gap. The CDR3 covers 21 residues.